This TCR beta chain was observed in a study of blood T cells in healthy people across ages. CDR1 and CDR2 from the germline V gene are SGHDN and FVKESK. CDR3 length equals 14 residues. Per individual sample, total RNA of at least 6 micrograms was extracted. This clonotype was observed at least ten times. Its antigen is unknown. One end of the junction is discordant with germline, which a read error may explain. A second PCR of about 6 to 12 cycles used a sample-barcoded 5' primer and a J-beta primer mix. TCRdb re-analysed the 5' RACE reads in MiXCR, keeping a single row per CDR3 protein. This sample has 650,000 to 900,000 distinct CDR3 sequences, with roughly 60% found just once. Study findings and constraints: For the donors, CMV status was unknown and possibly confounded expanded clonotype changes. Higher naive T cell percentage went strongly together with higher TCR beta diversity.

The clonotype originates from a man in his thirties or forties in good health. The source material was blood. The chain uses TRBV14 and TRBJ2-6, with D tentatively TRBD2 (6 bases). CDR3 sequence (DNA): TGTGCCAGCAGCCAATTCGGAGGGGTCAACGTCCTGACTTTC. This encodes CASSQFGGVNVLTF.